This TCR beta chain was sequenced in a study of T cell repertoires in cytomegalovirus infection. CDR3 length: 14 amino acids. Germline-derived CDR1 and CDR2 are MGHRA and YSYEKL. The germline V and J ends were trimmed by 3 bases and 2 bases, with 10 bases remaining between them. Study-level points and caveats: In two of eight donors, the top clonotype was HLA-C-restricted CMV-specific.

To note about this clonotype: Its antigen is undetermined.

TCRdb ran MiXCR on the reads and lists one entry per CDR3 protein. The repertoire has about 100,000 distinct CDR3 sequences, more than 20% of them found once; the top ten carry around 40%. The source material was CD8+ T cells from PBMCs. The V gene is TRBV4-1, the J gene TRBJ2-5, with D tentatively TRBD1 (5 bases). This clonotype was sampled from a human donor in good health (CMV status not recorded). Some clones in this sample may be carry-over from other donors' samples. CDR3 nucleotides: TGCGCCAGCAGCCAGAAACCAGGGCAAGAGACCCAGTACTTC. Translated, it gives CASSQKPGQETQYF.